A selection of T cell receptor beta chains follows, all from one sample in a study of sequential checkpoint blockade in melanoma. Profiled with immunoSEQ multiplex PCR; TCRdb holds only in-frame clones, not every one. The repertoire holds some 7,000 clones, with 23% as singletons. Here the sequenced sample was tumor tissue (inferred from file names), taken from a patient given nivolumab and ipilimumab in sequence. The receptor set was obtained from a human donor with melanoma. CDR3s include the opening cysteine and the closing phenylalanine or tryptophan. A D gene is named only where the DNA matches it firmly. Clone size, where shown, is once, few, many, or a class for clones that have expanded.

d_call: .; v_call: TRBV30; clone_size: .; j_call: TRBJ1-1; cdr3_aa: CAWSEIVTEAFF; cdr3_nt: TGTGCCTGGAGTGAAATTGTCACTGAAGCTTTCTTT
d_call: .; v_call: TRBV6-8; clone_size: .; j_call: TRBJ1-5; cdr3_aa: CAISVQGAGQPQHF; cdr3_nt: TGTGCCATCAGTGTGCAGGGTGCGGGTCAGCCCCAGCATTTT
d_call: .; v_call: TRBV19; clone_size: .; j_call: TRBJ2-2; cdr3_aa: CASSILLGTSDTGELFF; cdr3_nt: TGTGCCAGTAGTATACTACTAGGGACCTCTGACACCGGGGAGCTGTTTTTT
d_call: TRBD2; v_call: TRBV19; clone_size: .; j_call: TRBJ2-1; cdr3_aa: CASSMTGLAGDEQFF; cdr3_nt: TGTGCCAGTAGTATGACCGGACTAGCGGGCGATGAGCAGTTCTTC
d_call: .; v_call: TRBV5-1; clone_size: medium-sized; j_call: TRBJ2-1; cdr3_aa: CASRPAGAASYNEQFF; cdr3_nt: TGCGCCAGCAGACCTGCGGGGGCTGCTTCCTACAATGAGCAGTTCTTC
d_call: .; v_call: TRBV19; clone_size: .; j_call: TRBJ2-2; cdr3_aa: CASSIPAESGELFF; cdr3_nt: TGTGCCAGTAGTATCCCAGCGGAATCCGGGGAGCTGTTTTTT
d_call: .; v_call: TRBV23-1; clone_size: few; j_call: TRBJ2-1; cdr3_aa: CASSQKIGNEQFF; cdr3_nt: TGCGCCAGCAGCCAAAAAATAGGGAATGAGCAGTTCTTC
d_call: .; v_call: TRBV9; clone_size: few; j_call: TRBJ2-1; cdr3_aa: CASSRRDNYNEQFF; cdr3_nt: TGTGCCAGCAGCCGCCGGGACAACTACAATGAGCAGTTCTTC
d_call: TRBD1; v_call: TRBV6-7; clone_size: .; j_call: TRBJ1-2; cdr3_aa: CASSWGTGVYGYTF; cdr3_nt: TGTGCCAGCAGTTGGGGGACAGGGGTCTATGGCTACACCTTC
d_call: .; v_call: TRBV6-8; clone_size: medium-sized; j_call: TRBJ2-5; cdr3_aa: CASSYSLETQYF; cdr3_nt: TGTGCCAGCAGTTACTCCCTAGAGACCCAGTACTTC
d_call: .; v_call: TRBV7-8; clone_size: many; j_call: TRBJ1-2; cdr3_aa: CASITSPGSGYTF; cdr3_nt: TGTGCCAGCATAACAAGCCCAGGGAGCGGCTACACCTTC
d_call: TRBD1; v_call: TRBV4-1; clone_size: few; j_call: TRBJ1-5; cdr3_aa: CASSQGTGSQPQHF; cdr3_nt: TGCGCCAGCAGCCAAGGGACAGGGAGTCAGCCCCAGCATTTT
d_call: .; v_call: TRBV28; clone_size: medium-sized; j_call: TRBJ2-2; cdr3_aa: CASSLWGATGELFF; cdr3_nt: TGTGCCAGCAGTTTATGGGGGGCTACCGGGGAGCTGTTTTTT
d_call: .; v_call: TRBV29-1; clone_size: few; j_call: TRBJ2-4; cdr3_aa: CSGKEGGNIQYF; cdr3_nt: TGCAGCGGTAAAGAAGGGGGAAACATTCAGTACTTC
d_call: .; v_call: TRBV10-2; clone_size: .; j_call: TRBJ1-5; cdr3_aa: CASSDRSNQPQHF; cdr3_nt: TGCGCCAGCAGTGACAGGAGCAATCAGCCCCAGCATTTT
d_call: .; v_call: TRBV19; clone_size: .; j_call: TRBJ2-6; cdr3_aa: CASSRGSGANVLTF; cdr3_nt: TGTGCCAGTAGTCGGGGCTCTGGGGCCAACGTCCTGACTTTC
d_call: TRBD1; v_call: TRBV5-1; clone_size: .; j_call: TRBJ1-1; cdr3_aa: CASSPPGGEVTEAFF; cdr3_nt: TGCGCCAGCAGCCCGCCAGGGGGCGAGGTCACTGAAGCTTTCTTT
d_call: .; v_call: TRBV9; clone_size: medium-sized; j_call: TRBJ2-1; cdr3_aa: CASSAAPTQYSYNEQFF; cdr3_nt: TGTGCCAGCAGCGCCGCACCCACCCAATACTCCTACAATGAGCAGTTCTTC
d_call: TRBD2; v_call: TRBV19; clone_size: .; j_call: TRBJ2-1; cdr3_aa: CASSTASGRYEQFF; cdr3_nt: TGTGCCAGTAGTACAGCTAGCGGGCGCTATGAGCAGTTCTTC
d_call: TRBD2; v_call: TRBV10-3; clone_size: few; j_call: TRBJ2-1; cdr3_aa: CAIRGTSGANEQFF; cdr3_nt: TGTGCCATCAGAGGGACTAGCGGGGCCAATGAGCAGTTCTTC
d_call: .; v_call: TRBV9; clone_size: many; j_call: TRBJ2-2; cdr3_aa: CASSPGDTGELFF; cdr3_nt: TGTGCCAGCAGCCCCGGTGACACCGGGGAGCTGTTTTTT
d_call: .; v_call: TRBV6-8; clone_size: .; j_call: TRBJ1-3; cdr3_aa: CASSYGVDTIYF; cdr3_nt: TGTGCCAGCAGTTACGGGGTTGACACCATATATTTT
d_call: TRBD1; v_call: TRBV11-3; clone_size: few; j_call: TRBJ2-6; cdr3_aa: CASSLVSRDSKGSGANVLTF; cdr3_nt: TGTGCCAGCAGCTTAGTTTCTCGGGACAGCAAAGGATCTGGGGCCAACGTCCTGACTTTC
d_call: TRBD1; v_call: TRBV7-8; clone_size: many; j_call: TRBJ2-1; cdr3_aa: CASRKGGGDEQFF; cdr3_nt: TGTGCCAGCAGGAAAGGGGGCGGCGATGAGCAGTTCTTC
d_call: .; v_call: TRBV11-3; clone_size: many; j_call: TRBJ1-5; cdr3_aa: CASSFLGASSNQPQHF; cdr3_nt: TGTGCCAGCAGCTTTTTAGGGGCCTCGAGCAATCAGCCCCAGCATTTT